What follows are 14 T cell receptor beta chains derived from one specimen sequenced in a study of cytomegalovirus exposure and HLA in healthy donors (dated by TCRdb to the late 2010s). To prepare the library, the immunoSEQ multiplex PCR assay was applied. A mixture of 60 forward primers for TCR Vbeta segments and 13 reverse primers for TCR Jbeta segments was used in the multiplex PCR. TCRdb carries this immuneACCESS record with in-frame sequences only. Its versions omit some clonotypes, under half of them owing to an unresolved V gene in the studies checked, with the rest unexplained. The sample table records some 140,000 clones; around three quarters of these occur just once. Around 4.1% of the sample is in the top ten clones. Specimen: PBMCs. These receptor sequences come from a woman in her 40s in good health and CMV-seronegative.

The DNA for the CDR3 is TGTGCCAGCAGCTCCTATGACAGGGGGCGAGAAGAACCCCTCCACTTT. Its protein is CASSSYDRGREEPLHF. The gene calls are TRBV5-5 and TRBJ1-6; TRBD1 matches at 10 bases. V trimming: 3 bases; J trimming: 12 bases; junction bases outside the gene matches: 12. CDR3 size: 16 residues. Germline loops: CDR1 SGHKS, CDR2 YYEKEE (reference sequence). The full variable domain, in which reference TRBV5-5 and TRBJ1-6 provide the parts outside the CDR3, is DAGVTQSPTHLIKTRGQQVTLRCSPISGHKSVSWYQQVLGQGPQFIFQYYEKEERGRGNFPDRFSARQFPNYSSELNVNALLLGDSALYLCASSSYDRGREEPLHFGNGTRLTVT.

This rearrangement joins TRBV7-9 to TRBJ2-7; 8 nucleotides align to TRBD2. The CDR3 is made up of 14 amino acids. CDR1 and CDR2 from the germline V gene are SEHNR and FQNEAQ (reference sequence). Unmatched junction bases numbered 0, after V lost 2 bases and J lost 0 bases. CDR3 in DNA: TGTGCCAGCAGCTTAAGCGGGAGCTCCTACGAGCAGTACTTC. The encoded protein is CASSLSGSSYEQYF.

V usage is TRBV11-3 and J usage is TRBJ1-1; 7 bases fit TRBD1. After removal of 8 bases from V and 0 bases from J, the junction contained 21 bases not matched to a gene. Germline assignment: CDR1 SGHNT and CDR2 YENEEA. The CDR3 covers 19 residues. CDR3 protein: CASVGSLLRRGAMNTEAFF. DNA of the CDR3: TGTGCCAGCGTCGGATCCTTACTCCGCAGGGGGGCGATGAACACTGAAGCTTTCTTT.

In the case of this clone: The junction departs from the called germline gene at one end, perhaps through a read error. The CDR3 is CASSLGQARTGNF. CDR3 DNA sequence: TGTGCCAGCAGCTTAGGCCAGGCAAGGACAGGAAACTTC. The J gene is TRBJ2-7, the V gene TRBV13, with TRBD1 matching 7 bases. The CDR3 sequence is 13 residues long. Germline CDR1 is PRHDT and CDR2 is FYEKMQ (reference sequence).

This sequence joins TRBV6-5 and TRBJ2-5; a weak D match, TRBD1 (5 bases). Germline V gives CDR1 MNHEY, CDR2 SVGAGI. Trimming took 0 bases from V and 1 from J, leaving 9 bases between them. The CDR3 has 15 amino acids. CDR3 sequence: CASSYSPQVQETQYF. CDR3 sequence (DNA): TGTGCCAGCAGTTACTCGCCACAGGTCCAAGAGACCCAGTACTTC.

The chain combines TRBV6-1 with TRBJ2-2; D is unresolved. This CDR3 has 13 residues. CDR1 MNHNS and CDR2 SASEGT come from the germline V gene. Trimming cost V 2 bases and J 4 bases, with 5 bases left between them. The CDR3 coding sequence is TGTGCCAGCAGTGAATTATCCACCGGGGAGCTGTTTTTT. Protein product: CASSELSTGELFF.

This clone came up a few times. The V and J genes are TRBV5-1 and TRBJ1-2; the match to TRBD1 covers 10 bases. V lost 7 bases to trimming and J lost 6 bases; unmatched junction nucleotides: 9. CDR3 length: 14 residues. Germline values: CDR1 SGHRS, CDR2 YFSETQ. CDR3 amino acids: CASGGTGDSDGYTF. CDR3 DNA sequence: TGCGCCAGCGGGGGGACAGGGGATTCGGATGGCTACACCTTC. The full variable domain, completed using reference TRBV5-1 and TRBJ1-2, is KAGVTQTPRYLIKTRGQQVTLSCSPISGHRSVSWYQQTPGQGLQFLFEYFSETQRNKGNFPGRFSGRQFSNSRSEMNVSTLELGDSALYLCASGGTGDSDGYTFGSGTRLTVV.

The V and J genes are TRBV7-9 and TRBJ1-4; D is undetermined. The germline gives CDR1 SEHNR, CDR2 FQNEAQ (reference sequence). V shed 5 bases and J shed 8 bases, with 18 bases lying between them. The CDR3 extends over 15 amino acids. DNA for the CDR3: TGTGCCAGCAGCGTCTTCGTCGCGGGAGGGGAAAAACTGTTTTTT. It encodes CASSVFVAGGEKLFF.

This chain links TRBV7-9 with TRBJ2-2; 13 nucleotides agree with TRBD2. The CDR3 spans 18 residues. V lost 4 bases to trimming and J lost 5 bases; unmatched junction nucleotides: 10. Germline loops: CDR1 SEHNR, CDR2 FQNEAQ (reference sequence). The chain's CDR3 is CASSSPTSGRTWTGELFF. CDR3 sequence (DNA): TGTGCCAGCAGCTCCCCGACTAGCGGGAGGACGTGGACCGGGGAGCTGTTTTTT.

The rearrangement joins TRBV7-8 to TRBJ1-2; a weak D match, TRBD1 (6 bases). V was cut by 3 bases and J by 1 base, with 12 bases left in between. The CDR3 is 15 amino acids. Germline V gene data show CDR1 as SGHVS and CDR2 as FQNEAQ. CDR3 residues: CASSLRGLDNYGYTF. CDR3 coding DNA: TGTGCCAGCAGCTTGCGGGGGCTTGATAACTATGGCTACACCTTC.

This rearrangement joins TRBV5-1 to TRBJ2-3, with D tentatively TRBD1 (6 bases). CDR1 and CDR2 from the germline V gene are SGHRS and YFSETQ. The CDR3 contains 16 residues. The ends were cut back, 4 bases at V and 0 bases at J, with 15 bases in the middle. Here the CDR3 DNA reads TGCGCCAGCAGCCCGGACTTACAGGGTAGCACAGATACGCAGTATTTT. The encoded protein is CASSPDLQGSTDTQYF. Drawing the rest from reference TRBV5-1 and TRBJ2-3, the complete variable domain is KAGVTQTPRYLIKTRGQQVTLSCSPISGHRSVSWYQQTPGQGLQFLFEYFSETQRNKGNFPGRFSGRQFSNSRSEMNVSTLELGDSALYLCASSPDLQGSTDTQYFGPGTRLTVL.

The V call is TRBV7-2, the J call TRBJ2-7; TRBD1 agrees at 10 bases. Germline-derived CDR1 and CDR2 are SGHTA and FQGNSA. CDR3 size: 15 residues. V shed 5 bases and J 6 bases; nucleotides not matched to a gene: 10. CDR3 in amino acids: CASSPDRGRGSEQYF. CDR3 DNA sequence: TGTGCCAGCAGCCCAGACAGGGGGCGCGGATCCGAGCAGTACTTC.

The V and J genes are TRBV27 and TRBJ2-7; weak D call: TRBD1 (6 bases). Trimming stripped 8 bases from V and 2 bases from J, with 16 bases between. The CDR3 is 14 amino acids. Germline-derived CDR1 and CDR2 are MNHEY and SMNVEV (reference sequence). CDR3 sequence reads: CASSLQGAAYEQYF. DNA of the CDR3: TGTGCCAGCTCCCTACAGGGAGCGGCCTACGAGCAGTACTTC.

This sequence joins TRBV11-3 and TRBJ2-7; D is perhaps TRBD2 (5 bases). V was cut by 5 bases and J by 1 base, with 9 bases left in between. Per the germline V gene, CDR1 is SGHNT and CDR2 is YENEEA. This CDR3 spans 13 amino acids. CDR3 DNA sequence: TGTGCCAGCAGCCCGGGGATTTCCTACGAGCAGTACTTC. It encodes CASSPGISYEQYF.